Below are 22 T cell receptor beta chains sequenced from a single sample in a study of regulatory T cells in long-lasting Graves disease. Arm-PCR with iRepertoire HTBI primers amplified the CDR3 regions for these TCR beta libraries. TCRdb itself ran the multiplex PCR reads through MiXCR, one entry per CDR3 protein. The table includes some 320,000 distinct CDR3 sequences, about a sixth detected once. Time point noted: newly diagnosed GD, antithyroid drugs for less than 3 months. From RNA extracted from PBMCs, the TCR library was made. Sequencing was performed on peripheral blood mononuclear cells (PBMCs), taken at new diagnosis, from a patient treated with antithyroid drugs. The source is a female donor with Graves disease.

This clonotype was seen at least ten times. The V gene is TRBV12-3 or TRBV12-4, the J gene TRBJ1-5; 8 nucleotides match TRBD1. There are 14 residues in the CDR3. Unmatched junction bases numbered 5, after V lost 8 bases and J lost 2 bases. The CDR3 sequence is CASSTGDGNQPQHF. The CDR3 DNA reads TGTGCCAGCTCGACAGGGGACGGCAATCAGCCCCAGCATTTT.

The chain carries TRBV4-2 and TRBJ1-1; D is unresolved. Germline values: CDR1 LGHNA, CDR2 YNFKEQ. This CDR3 has 12 residues. Trimming removed 0 bases at V and 7 bases at J, with 6 bases between. CDR3 sequence reads: CASSQEADEAFF. For the CDR3, the DNA is TGTGCCAGCAGCCAAGAGGCCGATGAAGCTTTCTTT.

This clonotype occurred many times. This CDR3 is CASSFDRAGSGANVLTF. CDR3 sequence (DNA): TGTGCCAGCAGTTTCGACAGGGCGGGTTCTGGGGCCAACGTCCTGACTTTC. The chain links TRBV12-3 or TRBV12-4 to TRBJ2-6, with 7 positions matching TRBD1. The CDR3 is 17 residues long. Trimming took 3 bases from V and 1 from J; bases not matched to a gene: 6.

This clonotype was counted only a few times. The chain employs TRBV7-2 and TRBJ2-1; 8 bases agree with TRBD1. CDR3 length equals 15 residues. Germline values: CDR1 SGHTA, CDR2 FQGNSA. J lost 5 bases, V lost 5 bases, and 8 bases had no gene match. CDR3 residues: CASSPWTGSNNEQFF. The DNA of the CDR3 is TGTGCCAGCAGCCCCTGGACAGGGAGCAACAATGAGCAGTTCTTC.

This clonotype was detected many times. The chain is built from TRBV12-3 or TRBV12-4 and TRBJ2-1; the match to TRBD1 covers 10 bases. After removal of 9 bases from V and 4 bases from J, the junction contained 6 bases not matched to a gene. The CDR3 spans 14 residues. The CDR3 loop reads CASIPGQGYNEQFF. DNA of the CDR3: TGTGCCAGTATACCGGGACAGGGGTACAATGAGCAGTTCTTC.

The chain is built from TRBV10-3 and TRBJ2-5, with D maybe TRBD1 (6 bases). CDR1 and CDR2 (germline): ENHRY, SYGVKD. V lost 4 bases and J lost 2, with 11 bases in between. The CDR3 has 14 residues. The CDR3 spells CAISGIQGQETQYF. In DNA, the CDR3 is TGTGCCATCAGTGGAATTCAGGGGCAAGAGACCCAGTACTTC.

There are many counts of this clonotype. The genes are TRBV11-2 and TRBJ2-2; tentatively, D is TRBD1 (5 bases). V was pared by 0 bases and J by 4 bases, with 12 bases between. The germline gives CDR1 SGHAT, CDR2 FQNNGV. The CDR3 contains 16 residues. CDR3 sequence: CASSLEGRVRTGELFF. The CDR3 DNA reads TGTGCCAGCAGCTTAGAGGGCAGGGTACGCACCGGGGAGCTGTTTTTT. The whole variable domain, filled in from reference TRBV11-2 and TRBJ2-2, reads EAGVAQSPRYKIIEKRQSVAFWCNPISGHATLYWYQQILGQGPKLLIQFQNNGVVDDSQLPKDRFSAERLKGVDSTLKIQPAKLEDSAVYLCASSLEGRVRTGELFFGEGSRLTVL.

This clonotype was observed at least ten times. V gene TRBV7-9 combines with J gene TRBJ1-5, with 10 positions matching TRBD1. CDR1 is SEHNR and CDR2 is FQNEAQ in the germline V gene (reference sequence). The CDR3 totals 19 residues. Germline trimming cut 5 bases from V and 3 bases from J; bases unmatched to any gene: 16. The CDR3 DNA is TGTGCCAGCAGCGGAGGATCCGGGACAGGGGTGTTTGCCAATCAGCCCCAGCATTTT. Its protein is CASSGGSGTGVFANQPQHF.

This clonotype has just a few counts. This sequence joins TRBV6-5 and TRBJ1-6, with 8 bases that match TRBD1. Germline V CDR1 and CDR2: MNHEY, SVGAGI. The CDR3 extends over 15 amino acids. V dropped 0 bases and J dropped 11; count of bases not matched to a gene: 6. The CDR3 DNA reads as TGTGCCAGCAGTTACTCGGGACAGGTCGGGGCACCCCTCCACTTT. Its protein is CASSYSGQVGAPLHF.

This clonotype was seen a few times. CDR3 amino acids: CASSPPTPGLGSSGNTIYF. The DNA of the CDR3 is TGTGCCAGCAGCCCCCCGACACCGGGACTCGGAAGCTCTGGAAACACCATATATTTT. The V gene is TRBV28, the J gene TRBJ1-3; D is possibly TRBD1 (5 bases). Germline lookup yields CDR1 MDHEN and CDR2 SYDVKM. V gave up 6 bases and J gave up 0 bases, with 24 bases separating them. The CDR3 is 19 residues long.

This clonotype came up many times. This sequence joins TRBV13 and TRBJ2-1; tentative D call: TRBD1 (6 bases). Per germline, CDR1 PRHDT and CDR2 FYEKMQ (reference sequence). V gave up 4 bases and J gave up 1 base, with 8 bases separating them. This CDR3 contains 14 residues. This chain's CDR3 is CASSSRGSYNEQFF. The CDR3 nucleotides read TGTGCCAGCAGCTCCAGGGGTTCCTACAATGAGCAGTTCTTC.

This clonotype has just a few counts. The chain links TRBV28 to TRBJ1-1; D gene unclear. This CDR3 is built from 17 residues. Trimming shortened V by 2 bases and J by 1 base, and 17 bases separated the two germline ends. Germline V gene data show CDR1 as MDHEN and CDR2 as SYDVKM. The DNA of the CDR3 is TGTGCCAGCAGTTTACCACCCCTGGGCGGACGGAACACTGAAGCTTTCTTT. Amino acid sequence: CASSLPPLGGRNTEAFF.

This clonotype was seen many times. The chain recombines TRBV2 with TRBJ1-4; the D gene is possibly TRBD1 (6 bases). V lost 6 bases and J lost 3, with 20 bases in between. Germline values: CDR1 SNHLY, CDR2 FYNNEI. The CDR3 sequence is 17 residues long. CDR3 protein: CASRDQTGPSANEKLFF. As DNA, the CDR3 is TGTGCCAGCAGGGACCAGACAGGACCCTCCGCTAATGAAAAACTGTTTTTT. Supplemented by reference TRBV2 and TRBJ1-4, the full variable domain reads EPEVTQTPSHQVTQMGQEVILRCVPISNHLYFYWYRQILGQKVEFLVSFYNNEISEKSEIFDDQFSVERPDGSNFTLKIRSTKLEDSAMYFCASRDQTGPSANEKLFFGSGTQLSVL.

CDR3 in DNA: TGTGCCAGCAGCCCTCACCTGGACAGGGTCGGCTACGAGCAGTACTTC. This encodes CASSPHLDRVGYEQYF. The chain combines TRBV7-3 with TRBJ2-7; 8 bases align to TRBD1. With 5 bases clipped from V and 3 bases from J, the junction kept 12 bases outside the gene matches. The CDR3 sequence is 16 residues long. CDR1 and CDR2 from the germline V gene are SGHTA and FQGTGA. Variable domain in full (rest from reference TRBV7-3 and TRBJ2-7): GAGVSQTPSNKVTEKGKYVELRCDPISGHTALYWYRQSLGQGPEFLIYFQGTGAADDSGLPNDRFFAVRPEGSVSTLKIQRTERGDSAVYLCASSPHLDRVGYEQYFGPGTRLTVT.

This clonotype was detected ten times or more. The rearrangement uses TRBV4-1 and TRBJ2-7; D is undetermined. V was pared by 0 bases and J by 0 bases, with 12 bases between. The CDR3 is made up of 16 amino acids. The germline CDR1 and CDR2 sequences are MGHRA and YSYEKL. CDR3 protein: CASSQDVSPSSYEQYF. In nucleotides, the CDR3 is TGCGCCAGCAGCCAAGATGTTAGCCCCAGCTCCTACGAGCAGTACTTC.

This clonotype was detected many times. The V call is TRBV29-1, the J call TRBJ1-2; a weak D match, TRBD1 (6 bases). Trimming shortened V by 7 bases and J by 7 bases, and 22 bases separated the two germline ends. The CDR3 has 14 amino acids. Germline CDR1 reads SQVTM; CDR2 reads ANQGSEA. The DNA of the CDR3 is TGCAGCGCCCGGGGGGGCCTGGGGTCCGGTGGCTACACCTTC. This encodes CSARGGLGSGGYTF.

This clonotype was seen repeatedly, ten times or more. The rearrangement joins TRBV29-1 to TRBJ1-2; TRBD1 is a possible D gene (5 bases). V dropped 3 bases and J dropped 5 bases, with 13 bases sitting between them. The CDR3 is made up of 13 amino acids. Germline assignment: CDR1 SQVTM and CDR2 ANQGSEA. CDR3 coding DNA: TGCAGCGTTGAGCGCGGGACGGGTTATGGCTACACCTTC. Its translation is CSVERGTGYGYTF.

This clonotype has at least ten counts. V gene TRBV6-5 combines with J gene TRBJ2-5, with D unresolved. Germline CDR1 MNHEY, CDR2 SVGAGI. The germline V and J ends were trimmed by 1 base and 5 bases, with 5 bases remaining between them. This CDR3 region has 12 residues. In DNA form, the CDR3 reads TGTGCCAGCAGTTACTTCGCGGAGACCCAGTACTTC. It encodes CASSYFAETQYF.

This clonotype was counted at least ten times. The chain carries TRBV24-1 and TRBJ2-2; D might be TRBD1 or TRBD2, each matching 5 bases. V was cut by 4 bases and J by 5 bases, with 19 bases left in between. The CDR3 has 17 residues. Per the germline V gene, CDR1 is KGHDR and CDR2 is SFDVKD. CDR3 in DNA: TGTGCCACCAGTGAGTCCGGGACCGCCGATGGAACCGGGGAGCTGTTTTTT. This encodes CATSESGTADGTGELFF.

There are many counts of this clonotype. The chain combines TRBV30 with TRBJ2-1; D gene uncertain. This CDR3 has 15 amino acids. The V gene lost 0 bases and the J gene lost 0 bases, with 9 bases spanning the gap. Germline CDR1 is GTSNPN and CDR2 is SVGIG (reference sequence). CDR3 coding DNA: TGTGCCTGGAGTGTCGGCTTCAGCTCCTACAATGAGCAGTTCTTC. This codes for CAWSVGFSSYNEQFF.

This clonotype was picked up one time. The chain joins TRBV9 to TRBJ1-2; 7 nucleotides match TRBD1. With V trimmed by 0 bases and J by 8 bases, 4 bases remained unmatched. The CDR3 runs 13 residues. Per the germline V gene, CDR1 is SGDLS and CDR2 is YYNGEE. This CDR3 is CASSVAQGGGYTF. CDR3 bases: TGTGCCAGCAGCGTAGCTCAGGGGGGAGGCTACACCTTC.

This clonotype occurred many times. As DNA, the CDR3 is TGTGCCAGCAGTTTAGAGCGAGGGGGAACTAATGAAAAACTGTTTTTT. It yields the protein CASSLERGGTNEKLFF. The chain combines TRBV12-3 or TRBV12-4 with TRBJ1-4; TRBD1 might be the D (6 bases). V was shortened by 1 base and J by 1 base, with 10 bases between the two germline ends. CDR3 size: 16 residues.